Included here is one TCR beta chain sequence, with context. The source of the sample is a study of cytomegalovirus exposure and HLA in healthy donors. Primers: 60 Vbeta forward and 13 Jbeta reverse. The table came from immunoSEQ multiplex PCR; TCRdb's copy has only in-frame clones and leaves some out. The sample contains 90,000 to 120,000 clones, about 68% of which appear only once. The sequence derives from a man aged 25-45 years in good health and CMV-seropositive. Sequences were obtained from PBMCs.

CDR3 coding DNA: TGTGCCAGCAGCTTAGCCTCGGGAAAGCGCAGTCAGCCCCAGCATTTT. It translates to CASSLASGKRSQPQHF. The gene calls are TRBV7-9 and TRBJ1-5; D is unclear. The ends were cut back, 0 bases at V and 6 bases at J, with 15 bases in the middle. The germline CDR1 and CDR2 sequences are SEHNR and FQNEAQ (reference sequence). CDR3 length: 16 amino acids.